The TCR beta chain described here comes from a study of Ad26.COV2.S vaccination and SARS-CoV-2 variants. Study-wide background: The donor participated in the COV1001 trial, in its Ad26.COV2.S arm. By the intramuscular route, Ad26.COV2.S was given once, or twice 56 days apart.

The repertoire was sequenced with immunoSEQ multiplex PCR; TCRdb's copy has only in-frame clones and lacks some. In the table there are about 350,000 clones, about 88% of which are singletons. The CDR3 contains 15 residues. Trimming pared 1 base from V and 4 bases from J, leaving 14 bases between. The germline V gene encodes CDR1 SGHTA and CDR2 FQGTGA. Treatment denoted: roughly 20 received Ad26.COV2.S at low or high dose, single or two shots; about 5 received placebo; per-sample allocation not given. It was on day 63 after the first vaccine or placebo injection that samples were taken. Of note for this clone: No antigen is known for it.

Notes on the study in general: Vaccinees reportedly had broad spike-specific CD8+ and CD4+ T cell responses. Analyses of TCR breadth and depth may have underestimated total T cell responses.

This clonotype was sampled from a person aged 18-65 years who received the Ad26.COV2.S COVID-19 vaccine or a placebo. This specimen consisted of peripheral blood, obtained in a trial of Ad26.COV2.S vaccine versus placebo. The chain has TRBV7-3 and TRBJ2-7, with D possibly called TRBD1 or TRBD2 (6 bases each). DNA of the CDR3: TGTGCCAGCAGCTTAAGTTCCGGGGGCCGGTACGAGCAGTACTTC. The encoded protein is CASSLSSGGRYEQYF.